The 8 T cell receptor beta chains given below trace back to one sample, sequenced in a study of regulatory T cells in long-lasting Graves disease. Time point noted: newly diagnosed GD, antithyroid drugs for less than 3 months. PBMC RNA served as the TCR library source. iRepertoire HTBI primers and Arm-PCR of CDR3 regions built TCR beta libraries. TCRdb redid the calling of the multiplex PCR reads with MiXCR, one entry per CDR3 protein. The sample yields 370,000 or so distinct CDR3 sequences, about 16% seen once. This sample was shared with a second study, whose subject was T cells in Graves' hyperthyroidism and ophthalmopathy.

The input for sequencing was peripheral blood mononuclear cells (PBMCs), taken at new diagnosis, from a patient treated with antithyroid drugs. The receptors originated from a woman between 18 and 29 years old with Graves disease.

The chain carries TRBV2 and TRBJ2-1; TRBD1 agrees at 9 bases. This CDR3 has 15 amino acids. Germline-derived CDR1 and CDR2 are SNHLY and FYNNEI. J was trimmed by 8 bases and V by 5 bases; bases with no gene match: 10. The CDR3 region is CASSLSGTGYHEQFF. CDR3 DNA: TGTGCCAGCAGTTTGTCCGGGACAGGGTACCATGAGCAGTTCTTC.

The chain is built from TRBV30 and TRBJ1-1; 9 bases are a match to TRBD1. CDR3 length equals 13 residues. With V trimmed by 8 bases and J by 5 bases, 9 bases remained unmatched. The germline V gene has CDR1 GTSNPN and CDR2 SVGIG (reference sequence). Written as DNA, the CDR3 is TGTGCCACATCACAGGGGGCAGGGACTGAAGCTTTCTTT. Translation gives CATSQGAGTEAFF.

This clonotype came up many times. The chain employs TRBV9 and TRBJ2-3; possibly TRBD1 for D (6 bases). The CDR3 contains 14 residues. V lost 0 bases and J 6 bases, leaving 11 bases between the germline ends. Germline CDR1 is SGDLS and CDR2 is YYNGEE. DNA of the CDR3: TGTGCCAGCAGCGTAGCCAGGGGTGAGGATACGCAGTATTTT. Protein sequence: CASSVARGEDTQYF.

This sequence joins TRBV5-4 and TRBJ1-3; no clear D. Between the trimmed V and J ends, which lost 5 bases and 0 bases, there was a span of 6 bases. The germline V gene has CDR1 SGHNT and CDR2 YYREEE (reference sequence). CDR3 length: 13 amino acids. The CDR3 loop reads CASRSYSGNTIYF. CDR3 sequence (DNA): TGTGCCAGCAGGTCCTACTCTGGAAACACCATATATTTT.

The rearrangement uses TRBV28 and TRBJ1-2; 11 nucleotides align to TRBD1. The CDR3 extends over 16 amino acids. V gave up 4 bases and J gave up 8 bases; unmatched junction bases: 12. CDR1 MDHEN and CDR2 SYDVKM come from the germline V gene. The CDR3 reads CASSSPGQGAQNGYTF. The CDR3 DNA sequence: TGTGCCAGCAGTTCCCCCGGACAGGGGGCGCAGAACGGCTACACCTTC.

Many counts were recorded for this clonotype. CDR3 sequence: CASSITGPNQPQHF. In DNA, the CDR3 is TGTGCCAGCAGTATAACAGGGCCAAATCAGCCCCAGCATTTT. The gene calls are TRBV28 and TRBJ1-5; maybe TRBD1 (6 bases). Germline values: CDR1 MDHEN, CDR2 SYDVKM. With 5 bases removed from V and 4 bases from J, the gap between germline ends came to 12 bases. CDR3 length: 14 amino acids.

The chain links TRBV28 to TRBJ1-3; D is uncertain. Germline V gives CDR1 MDHEN, CDR2 SYDVKM. The CDR3 is made up of 13 amino acids. V was cut by 2 bases and J by 4 bases, with 6 bases left in between. The CDR3 nucleotides read TGTGCCAGCAGTTTAGACCTGGGAAACACCATATATTTT. Translated, it gives CASSLDLGNTIYF. Full variable domain (rest looked up from reference TRBV28 and TRBJ1-3): DVKVTQSSRYLVKRTGEKVFLECVQDMDHENMFWYRQDPGLGLRLIYFSYDVKMKEKGDIPEGYSVSREKKERFSLILESASTNQTSMYLCASSLDLGNTIYFGEGSWLTVV.

The sample holds many counts of this clonotype. V usage is TRBV30 and J usage is TRBJ2-7, with no clear D. Germline V gives CDR1 GTSNPN, CDR2 SVGIG (reference sequence). Trimming left V 0 bases short and J 6 bases short, with 3 bases between. The CDR3 loop spans 10 amino acids. This CDR3 is CAWSVTEQYF. Written as DNA, the CDR3 is TGTGCCTGGAGTGTCACCGAGCAGTACTTC.